The 24 T cell receptor beta chains below come from one sample, sequenced in a study of blood T cell repertoires in COVID-19. Profiled with immunoSEQ multiplex PCR; TCRdb holds only in-frame clones, not every one. The top ten hold over 1% of the sample, which has fewer than 350,000 clones, about 88% seen once. The sample was PBMCs or T cells enriched from blood (not recorded which). The origin of the receptors is a woman aged 25 to 39 who had been exposed to COVID-19.

The J gene is TRBJ2-2, the V gene TRBV6-5; D unclear. Germline CDR1 reads MNHEY; CDR2 reads SVGAGI. The length of the CDR3 is 13 residues. Between the trimmed V and J ends, which lost 6 bases and 4 bases, there was a span of 9 bases. The CDR3 region has the DNA TGTGCCAGCAGGGCCCCTAGCACCGGGGAGCTGTTTTTT. It encodes CASRAPSTGELFF.

This clone was counted a few times. For the CDR3, the DNA is TGTGCCCTAATAGGACAGGGGGGTAGCAATCAGCCCCAGCATTTT. The encoded protein is CALIGQGGSNQPQHF. This chain joins TRBV19 and TRBJ1-5; 10 positions match TRBD1. The CDR3 runs 15 residues. V gave up 11 bases and J gave up 0 bases; unmatched junction bases: 7. In germline, CDR1 is LNHDA, CDR2 SQIVND (reference sequence).

The chain combines TRBV24-1 with TRBJ2-1, with D maybe TRBD2 (6 bases). The CDR3 spans 15 residues. CDR1 is KGHDR and CDR2 is SFDVKD in the germline V gene. Trimming pared 4 bases from V and 3 bases from J, leaving 12 bases between. In nucleotides, the CDR3 is TGTGCCACCAGTGAGGCCCGCGGGGTCTACAATGAGCAGTTCTTC. Protein product: CATSEARGVYNEQFF.

V usage is TRBV24-1 and J usage is TRBJ2-3, with 9 bases identical to TRBD1. Germline V gene lookup returns CDR1 KGHDR and CDR2 SFDVKD. This CDR3 region has 17 residues. V was pared by 4 bases and J by 2 bases, with 9 bases of the junction left unmatched. The CDR3 DNA reads TGTGCCACCAGTGAAGTCAGGGGACAGGGTATCACAGATACGCAGTATTTT. It specifies CATSEVRGQGITDTQYF.

The genes are TRBV9 and TRBJ2-3; TRBD2 aligns across 12 bases. With 6 bases clipped from V and 6 bases from J, the junction kept 8 bases outside the gene matches. The germline V gene has CDR1 SGDLS and CDR2 YYNGEE. This CDR3 comprises 15 residues. The CDR3 DNA sequence: TGTGCCAGCACCCCTAGCGGGAGGGCCCCCGATACGCAGTATTTT. This codes for CASTPSGRAPDTQYF.

The CDR3 spells CASKMGLAGAYEQYF. CDR3 bases: TGTGCCAGCAAGATGGGACTAGCGGGAGCTTACGAGCAGTACTTC. This chain uses TRBV5-6 with TRBJ2-7; 14 positions match TRBD2. The CDR3 sequence is 15 residues long. The J segment lost 4 bases and the V segment lost 6 bases, leaving 6 bases of the junction unmatched. Germline values: CDR1 SGHDT, CDR2 YYEEEE.

This rearrangement joins TRBV27 to TRBJ1-1; 8 positions match TRBD1. The CDR3 extends over 15 amino acids. The V gene end was trimmed by 4 bases and the J gene end by 4 bases; junction bases not matched to a gene: 8. Germline V lookup: CDR1 MNHEY, CDR2 SMNVEV (reference sequence). CDR3: CASSSLTGGGTEAFF. The CDR3 nucleotides read TGTGCCAGCAGTTCGCTTACAGGGGGAGGCACTGAAGCTTTCTTT.

The genes are TRBV18 and TRBJ1-4, with 8 nucleotides matching TRBD1. V trimming: 1 base; J trimming: 6 bases; junction bases outside the gene matches: 7. Germline values: CDR1 KGHSH, CDR2 LQKENI. The CDR3 runs 16 residues. The CDR3 bases are TGTGCCAGCTCACCACGTTGGGGACAGGTGGATGAAAAACTGTTTTTT. It translates to CASSPRWGQVDEKLFF.

The chain links TRBV27 to TRBJ2-2; 10 bases fit TRBD1. Germline V gene data show CDR1 as MNHEY and CDR2 as SMNVEV (reference sequence). This CDR3 is 15 amino acids long. The V gene end was trimmed by 6 bases and the J gene end by 5 bases; junction bases not matched to a gene: 6. CDR3 region: CASSPGQGVTGELFF. As DNA, the CDR3 is TGTGCCAGCAGCCCCGGACAGGGGGTGACCGGGGAGCTGTTTTTT.

The chain carries TRBV11-2 and TRBJ2-7; 8 bases align to TRBD1. Germline lookup yields CDR1 SGHAT and CDR2 FQNNGV. Unmatched junction bases numbered 10, after V lost 5 bases and J lost 7 bases. This CDR3 spans 14 amino acids. CDR3 sequence: CASSHGQQGVEQYF. The CDR3 region has the DNA TGTGCCAGCAGCCATGGACAACAGGGGGTTGAGCAGTACTTC.

V gene TRBV18 combines with J gene TRBJ1-2; tentatively, D is TRBD1 (5 bases). This CDR3 has 14 residues. V was trimmed by 2 bases and J by 6 bases, leaving 13 bases between them. Per germline, CDR1 KGHSH and CDR2 LQKENI. CDR3 sequence (DNA): TGTGCCAGCTCACCATCCACATCAGGGAATGGCTACACCTTC. Translating gives CASSPSTSGNGYTF.

The gene calls are TRBV19 and TRBJ2-3; TRBD2 aligns across 11 bases. Germline CDR1 is LNHDA and CDR2 is SQIVND (reference sequence). The CDR3 covers 16 residues. The V gene end was trimmed by 7 bases and the J gene end by 6 bases; junction bases not matched to a gene: 12. The CDR3 DNA follows: TGTGCCAGTAAGGGACTAGCGGATGTACCCTTCGATACGCAGTATTTT. This codes for CASKGLADVPFDTQYF.

This chain joins TRBV5-1 and TRBJ2-2; 8 bases map to TRBD1. CDR3 length: 17 residues. Trimming at V came to 1 base and at J to 2 bases, leaving 7 bases not matched to a gene. The V gene's germline CDR1 is SGHRS and CDR2 YFSETQ. CDR3 sequence: CASSLRAGTGNTGELFF. The DNA of the CDR3 is TGCGCCAGCAGCTTGCGGGCCGGGACAGGTAACACCGGGGAGCTGTTTTTT. Full variable domain (rest looked up from reference TRBV5-1 and TRBJ2-2): KAGVTQTPRYLIKTRGQQVTLSCSPISGHRSVSWYQQTPGQGLQFLFEYFSETQRNKGNFPGRFSGRQFSNSRSEMNVSTLELGDSALYLCASSLRAGTGNTGELFFGEGSRLTVL.

The genes are TRBV19 and TRBJ2-1, with 10 nucleotides matching TRBD2. The CDR3 consists of 14 residues. V was pared by 10 bases and J by 4 bases, with 7 bases of the junction left unmatched. Per germline, CDR1 LNHDA and CDR2 SQIVND (reference sequence). CDR3 nucleotide sequence: TGTGCCACCAGGACTAGCGGATATTACAATGAGCAGTTCTTC. Amino acid sequence: CATRTSGYYNEQFF.

A word on this clone: A read error may account for a junction end that differs from germline. V and J are TRBV7-7 and TRBJ2-5; 7 bases fit TRBD1. The length of the CDR3 is 15 residues. Germline V gives CDR1 SSHAT, CDR2 FNYEAQ (reference sequence). CDR3 sequence reads: CASSLRVGGVKTQYF. CDR3 coding DNA: TGTGCTAGCAGCCTCAGAGTAGGGGGCGTTAAGACCCAGTACTTC.

The V and J genes are TRBV9 and TRBJ1-4; 9 nucleotides line up with TRBD1. This CDR3 is built from 17 residues. Unmatched junction bases numbered 7, after V lost 4 bases and J lost 0 bases. The germline CDR1 and CDR2 sequences are SGDLS and YYNGEE. CDR3 region: CASSRGQGTATNEKLFF. CDR3 DNA sequence: TGTGCCAGCAGCCGCGGACAGGGGACAGCAACTAATGAAAAACTGTTTTTT.

This chain connects TRBV7-8 to TRBJ2-3; D may be TRBD1 (5 bases). CDR1 SGHVS and CDR2 FQNEAQ come from the germline V gene. The CDR3 is 14 residues long. V dropped 5 bases and J dropped 1 base, with 10 bases sitting between them. The CDR3 nucleotides read TGTGCCAGCAGCGCGCGCAGGGGCACAGATACGCAGTATTTT. As protein: CASSARRGTDTQYF. The full variable domain, completed using reference TRBV7-8 and TRBJ2-3, is GAGVSQSPRYKVAKRGQDVALRCDPISGHVSLFWYQQALGQGPEFLTYFQNEAQLDKSGLPSDRFFAERPEGSVSTLKIQRTQQEDSAVYLCASSARRGTDTQYFGPGTRLTVL.

The chain joins TRBV6-6 to TRBJ1-2, with D unclear. The germline V gene encodes CDR1 MNHNY and CDR2 SVGAGI (reference sequence). The CDR3 length is 16 residues. Trimming shortened V by 5 bases and J by 0 bases, and 16 bases separated the two germline ends. CDR3 protein: CASSRASPGPNYGYTF. CDR3 DNA: TGTGCCAGCAGTCGGGCCTCTCCTGGTCCTAACTATGGCTACACCTTC.

The J gene is TRBJ2-2, the V gene TRBV19, with 10 positions matching TRBD2. The CDR3 contains 15 residues. Germline CDR1 LNHDA, CDR2 SQIVND (reference sequence). The V segment lost 7 bases and the J segment 4 bases; nucleotides outside the gene matches: 6. CDR3: CASTASGSITGELFF. The DNA of the CDR3 is TGTGCCAGTACTGCTAGCGGGAGTATCACCGGGGAGCTGTTTTTT.

J is TRBJ1-2 and V is TRBV14; 10 bases agree with TRBD1. J was trimmed by 8 bases and V by 4 bases; bases with no gene match: 16. In germline, CDR1 is SGHDN, CDR2 FVKESK. CDR3 length: 17 residues. In nucleotides, the CDR3 is TGTGCCAGCAGCCTCGTGACAGGGGGCGCCCCCGGAGTCGGCTACACCTTC. Translating it yields CASSLVTGGAPGVGYTF.

The chain is built from TRBV28 and TRBJ2-7, with D perhaps TRBD2 (6 bases). This CDR3 contains 16 residues. V was shortened by 7 bases and J by 3 bases, with 22 bases between the two germline ends. CDR1 MDHEN and CDR2 SYDVKM come from the germline V gene. The CDR3 DNA reads TGTGCCAGCACCCGAAGACGGAGGGTGGTCGGCTACGAGCAGTACTTC. Its translation is CASTRRRRVVGYEQYF.

The chain links TRBV7-8 to TRBJ2-4; weak D call: TRBD1 (5 bases). V was clipped by 4 bases and J by 8 bases, with 12 bases between them. CDR3 length: 13 residues. The germline V gene has CDR1 SGHVS and CDR2 FQNEAQ. Written as DNA, the CDR3 is TGTGCCAGCAGCTCCAGGGTGAAAGACATTCAGTACTTC. It yields the protein CASSSRVKDIQYF.

The count of this clone is one. V and J are TRBV18 and TRBJ1-1; D not resolved. The germline CDR1 and CDR2 sequences are KGHSH and LQKENI. This CDR3 is built from 13 residues. Deletions cut 0 bases from V and 5 bases from J, with 7 bases between. CDR3 nucleotides: TGTGCCAGCTCACCACCGTTGAGGACTGAAGCTTTCTTT. Encoded protein: CASSPPLRTEAFF. Full variable domain (outside the CDR3, taken from reference TRBV18 and TRBJ1-1): NAGVMQNPRHLVRRRGQEARLRCSPMKGHSHVYWYRQLPEEGLKFMVYLQKENIIDESGMPKERFSAEFPKEGPSILRIQQVVRGDSAAYFCASSPPLRTEAFFGQGTRLTVV.

The chain carries TRBV3-1 (or the pseudogene TRBV3-2) and TRBJ2-1, with D perhaps matching TRBD1 (5 bases). V was pared by 3 bases and J by 10 bases, with 13 bases between. The CDR3 loop spans 13 amino acids. Per germline, CDR1 LGHDT and CDR2 YNNKEL (reference sequence). CDR3 region: CASSQGNRREQFF. The DNA for the CDR3 is TGTGCCAGCAGCCAGGGGAACAGGAGAGAGCAGTTCTTC.